This TCR beta chain was retrieved from a study of OX40 agonist ivuxolimab in advanced cancers. Study background: Those treated in dose escalation had hepatocellular carcinoma, melanoma, renal cell cancer or head and neck cancer. Partial responses were observed in three patients, of whom one had hepatocellular carcinoma and two had cutaneous melanoma.

This CDR3 comprises 17 residues. CDR1 and CDR2 from the germline V gene are SGHNT and YENEEA. Trimming at V came to 0 bases and at J to 0 bases, leaving 7 bases not matched to a gene. Profiled with immunoSEQ multiplex PCR; TCRdb holds only in-frame clones, not every one. The profile shows around 48,000 clones, roughly 85% of them singletons. Samples of blood were obtained at baseline, on cycle 4 day 1, and on cycle 7 day 1. The chain is built from TRBV11-3 and TRBJ2-7; 8 nucleotides line up with TRBD2. The sequence was collected from an adult with an advanced solid tumor such as melanoma, head and neck, liver or kidney cancer. Sample: CD4+ or CD8+ T cells sorted from blood, taken in a trial of the OX40 agonist ivuxolimab. The CDR3 region has the DNA TGTGCCAGCAGCTTAGATGGTAGCGGGGCTAGCTCCTACGAGCAGTACTTC. This codes for CASSLDGSGASSYEQYF.